This T cell receptor beta chain emerged from a study of cytomegalovirus exposure and HLA in healthy donors. General study points: Presence/absence analyses supposed approximately even sequencing depth among donors. As a later analysis showed, several of the most significant clusters appeared to be linked to common viral pathogens. Associated with HLA alleles at 0.05 false discovery rate in a later analysis were 16,951 TCR beta sequences.

Amplification used 60 Vbeta primers and 13 Jbeta primers. Only in-frame clones appear in the TCRdb table, and some are missing; sequencing was by immunoSEQ multiplex PCR. The table records roughly 170,000 clones, 84% of them present only once. This clone was detected only a few times. Its antigen is unidentified. Sequencing was performed on PBMCs. The sequence was collected from a girl aged 2-9 years in good health and CMV-seropositive.

The CDR3 loop reads CASSHAGSHQPQHF. The CDR3 bases are TGCGCCAGCAGCCATGCGGGGTCGCATCAGCCCCAGCATTTT. V gene TRBV4-1 combines with J gene TRBJ1-5; no definite D call. CDR1 is MGHRA and CDR2 is YSYEKL in the germline V gene. The CDR3 spans 14 residues. The V end lost 3 bases, the J end lost 5 bases, and 11 bases lay between the germline ends.